This TCR beta chain comes out of a study of naive and memory T cell subsets. General study results and limits: Possibly reflecting memory cells re-expressing CD45RA, a few larger clonotypes occurred in naive repertoires, especially CD8.

The CDR3 covers 17 residues. Trimming removed 6 bases from V and 2 bases from J, with 20 bases in between. Germline CDR1 and CDR2: MNHNS and SASEGT. Cells stained for CD3, CD4, CD8, CD45RA and CD27 were sorted into four subsets. Both TRBC1 and TRBC2 were covered by a beta constant-region primer of two equimolar oligonucleotides. Nested alpha and beta constant-region primers with the SP2 primer drove four PCR rounds on ligated cDNA. The cDNA 3' end received a ligated single-stranded oligonucleotide carrying the SP2 primer and a 12-nucleotide UMI. TCRdb reanalysed the UMI-ligation and nested PCR reads using MiXCR and keeps one entry per CDR3 protein. The sample lists more than 95,000 distinct CDR3 sequences, about 15% occurring once. This clonotype was observed a handful of times. Its antigen is currently unknown.

The sample taken for sequencing was naive CD8+ T cells from blood. The sequence came from a human donor in good health. The chain employs TRBV6-1 and TRBJ2-1; D could derive from TRBD1 or TRBD2 (6 bases each). The CDR3 region is CASRARQVRGTYNEQFF. In nucleotides, the CDR3 is TGTGCCAGCAGAGCTCGACAGGTTCGGGGGACCTACAATGAGCAGTTCTTC.